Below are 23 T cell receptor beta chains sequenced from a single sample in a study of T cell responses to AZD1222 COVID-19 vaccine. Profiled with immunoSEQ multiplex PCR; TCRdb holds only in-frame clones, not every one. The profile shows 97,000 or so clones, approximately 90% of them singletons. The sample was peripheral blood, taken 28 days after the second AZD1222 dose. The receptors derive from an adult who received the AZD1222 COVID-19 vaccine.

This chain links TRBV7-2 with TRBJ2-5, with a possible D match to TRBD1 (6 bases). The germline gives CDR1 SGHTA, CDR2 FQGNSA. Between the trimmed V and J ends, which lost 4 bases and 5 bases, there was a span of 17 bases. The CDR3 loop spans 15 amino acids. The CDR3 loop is CASSWDTGIGETQYF. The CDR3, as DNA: TGTGCCAGCAGCTGGGACACAGGGATTGGCGAGACCCAGTACTTC.

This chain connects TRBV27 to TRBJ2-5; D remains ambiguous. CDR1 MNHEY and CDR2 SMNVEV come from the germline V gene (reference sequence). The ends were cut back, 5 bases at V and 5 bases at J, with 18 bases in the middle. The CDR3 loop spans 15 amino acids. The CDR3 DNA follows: TGTGCCAGCAGTCCCGAATTGGCACCTTGGGAGACCCAGTACTTC. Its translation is CASSPELAPWETQYF.

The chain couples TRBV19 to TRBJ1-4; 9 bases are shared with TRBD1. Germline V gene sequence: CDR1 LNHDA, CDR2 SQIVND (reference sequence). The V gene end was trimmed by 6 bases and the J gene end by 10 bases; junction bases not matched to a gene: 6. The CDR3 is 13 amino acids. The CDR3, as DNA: TGTGCCAGTAGAAACAGGGGGCAGGTAAAACTGTTTTTT. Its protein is CASRNRGQVKLFF.

The CDR3 DNA sequence: TGTGCCAGCAACAAGGGGGGATATGGCTACACCTTC. The encoded protein is CASNKGGYGYTF. The chain is built from TRBV11-2 and TRBJ1-2; possible D gene TRBD1, 6 bases. V was trimmed by 7 bases and J by 5 bases, leaving 11 bases between them. Germline V gene data show CDR1 as SGHAT and CDR2 as FQNNGV. The CDR3 loop spans 12 amino acids.

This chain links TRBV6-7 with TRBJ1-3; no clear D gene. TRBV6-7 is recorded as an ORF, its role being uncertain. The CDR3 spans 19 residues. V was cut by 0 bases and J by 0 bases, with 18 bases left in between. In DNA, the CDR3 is TGTGCCAGCAGTTACTCGTCGGCACGACACCACAGCTCTGGAAACACCATATATTTT. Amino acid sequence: CASSYSSARHHSSGNTIYF.

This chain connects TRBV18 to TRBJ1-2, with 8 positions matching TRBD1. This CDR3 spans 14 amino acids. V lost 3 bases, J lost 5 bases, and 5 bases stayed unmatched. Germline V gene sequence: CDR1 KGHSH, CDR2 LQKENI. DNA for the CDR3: TGTGCCAGCTCACCCGGACAGGGTAGTTATGGCTACACCTTC. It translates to CASSPGQGSYGYTF.

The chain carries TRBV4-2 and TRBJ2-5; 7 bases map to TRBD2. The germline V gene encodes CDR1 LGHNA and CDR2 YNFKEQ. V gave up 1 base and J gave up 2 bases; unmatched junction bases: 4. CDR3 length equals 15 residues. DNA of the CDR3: TGTGCCAGCAGCCAAGTAGGGACTACTCAAGAGACCCAGTACTTC. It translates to CASSQVGTTQETQYF.

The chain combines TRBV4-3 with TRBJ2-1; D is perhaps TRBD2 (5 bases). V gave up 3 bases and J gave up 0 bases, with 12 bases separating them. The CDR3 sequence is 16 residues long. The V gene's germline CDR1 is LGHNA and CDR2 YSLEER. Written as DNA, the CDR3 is TGCGCCAGCAGCCACAAACCGGGAAGCTCCTACAATGAGCAGTTCTTC. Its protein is CASSHKPGSSYNEQFF.

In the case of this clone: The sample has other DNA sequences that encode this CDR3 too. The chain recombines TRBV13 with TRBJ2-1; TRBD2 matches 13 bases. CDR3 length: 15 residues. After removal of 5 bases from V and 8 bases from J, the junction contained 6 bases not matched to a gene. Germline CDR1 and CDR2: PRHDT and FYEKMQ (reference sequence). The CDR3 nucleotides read TGTGCCAGCAGCACCAGACTAGCGGGAGGCTATGAGCAGTTCTTC. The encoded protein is CASSTRLAGGYEQFF.

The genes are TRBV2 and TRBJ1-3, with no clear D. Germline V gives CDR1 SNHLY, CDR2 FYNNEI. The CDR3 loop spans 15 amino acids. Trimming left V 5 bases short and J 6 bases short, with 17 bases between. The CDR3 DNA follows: TGTGCCAGCAGTCCTGAGTCAGGCGTCGCAAACACCATATATTTT. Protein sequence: CASSPESGVANTIYF.

Here the CDR3 reads CASRERQGGGELFF. In DNA form, the CDR3 reads TGTGCCAGCAGGGAACGACAGGGAGGCGGGGAGCTGTTTTTT. The chain is built from TRBV7-9 and TRBJ2-2, with a tentative D call TRBD1 (7 bases). Trimming removed 6 bases from V and 7 bases from J, with 15 bases in between. CDR1 and CDR2 (germline): SEHNR, FQNEAQ (reference sequence). The CDR3 runs 14 residues.

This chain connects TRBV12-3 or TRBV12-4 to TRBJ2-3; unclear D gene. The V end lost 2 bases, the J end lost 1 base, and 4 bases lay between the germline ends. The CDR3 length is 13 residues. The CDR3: CASSLTGTDTQYF. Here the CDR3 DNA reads TGTGCCAGCAGTTTAACTGGCACAGATACGCAGTATTTT.

CDR3 bases: TGTGCCAGCAGTTTAGACGGGCAACGTCAGCCCCAGCATTTT. Amino acids: CASSLDGQRQPQHF. The chain links TRBV28 to TRBJ1-5, with D hard to call. Germline V CDR1 and CDR2: MDHEN, SYDVKM. This CDR3 has 14 amino acids. The germline V and J ends were trimmed by 2 bases and 6 bases, with 11 bases remaining between them.

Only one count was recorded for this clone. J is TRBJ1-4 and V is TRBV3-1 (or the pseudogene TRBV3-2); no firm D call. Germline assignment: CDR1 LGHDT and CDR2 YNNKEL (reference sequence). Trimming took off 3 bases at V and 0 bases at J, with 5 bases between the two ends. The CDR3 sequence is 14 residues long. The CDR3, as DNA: TGTGCCAGCAGCCAGGGTGCAACTAATGAAAAACTGTTTTTT. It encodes CASSQGATNEKLFF.

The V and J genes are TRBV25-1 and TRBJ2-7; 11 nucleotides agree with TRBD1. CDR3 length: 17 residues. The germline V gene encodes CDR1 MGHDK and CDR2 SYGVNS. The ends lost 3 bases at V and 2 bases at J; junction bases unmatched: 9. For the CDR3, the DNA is TGTGCCAGCAGTGACAGTTCGGGGGACAGGGGGACCTACGAGCAGTACTTC. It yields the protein CASSDSSGDRGTYEQYF.

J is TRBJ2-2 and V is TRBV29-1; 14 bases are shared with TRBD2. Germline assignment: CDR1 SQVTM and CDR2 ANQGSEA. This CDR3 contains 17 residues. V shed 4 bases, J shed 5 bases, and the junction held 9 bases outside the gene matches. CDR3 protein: CSVAGLAGAGGTGELFF. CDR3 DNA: TGCAGCGTTGCGGGACTAGCGGGAGCAGGGGGGACCGGGGAGCTGTTTTTT.

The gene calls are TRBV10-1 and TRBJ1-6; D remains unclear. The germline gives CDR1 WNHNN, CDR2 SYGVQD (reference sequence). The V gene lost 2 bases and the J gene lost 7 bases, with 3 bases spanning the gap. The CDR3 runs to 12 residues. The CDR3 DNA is TGCGCCAGCAGTGAGGGGAATTCACCCCTCCACTTT. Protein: CASSEGNSPLHF.

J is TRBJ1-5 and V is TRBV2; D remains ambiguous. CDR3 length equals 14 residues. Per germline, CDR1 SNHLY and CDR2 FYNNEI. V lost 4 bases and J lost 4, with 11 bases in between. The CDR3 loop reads CASSVTSLNQPQHF. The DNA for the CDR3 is TGTGCCAGCAGTGTAACCAGCCTGAATCAGCCCCAGCATTTT.

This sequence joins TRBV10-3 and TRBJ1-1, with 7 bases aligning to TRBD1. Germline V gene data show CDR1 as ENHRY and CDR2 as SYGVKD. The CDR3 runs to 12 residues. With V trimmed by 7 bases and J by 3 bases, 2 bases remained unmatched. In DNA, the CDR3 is TGTGCCATCAATACAGGGGACACTGAAGCTTTCTTT. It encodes CAINTGDTEAFF.

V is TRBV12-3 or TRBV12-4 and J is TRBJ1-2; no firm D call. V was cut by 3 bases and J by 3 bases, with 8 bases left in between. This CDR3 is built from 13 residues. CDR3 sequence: CASSFNGYYGYTF. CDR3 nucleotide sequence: TGTGCCAGCAGTTTCAACGGATACTATGGCTACACCTTC.

CDR3 amino acids: CASSHDDRGKGGELFF. DNA of the CDR3: TGTGCCAGCAGCCACGACGACAGGGGGAAAGGCGGGGAGCTGTTTTTT. The chain recombines TRBV3-1 (or the pseudogene TRBV3-2) with TRBJ2-2; 9 bases line up with TRBD1. This CDR3 comprises 16 residues. Germline values: CDR1 LGHDT, CDR2 YNNKEL (reference sequence). After removal of 3 bases from V and 7 bases from J, the junction contained 9 bases not matched to a gene.

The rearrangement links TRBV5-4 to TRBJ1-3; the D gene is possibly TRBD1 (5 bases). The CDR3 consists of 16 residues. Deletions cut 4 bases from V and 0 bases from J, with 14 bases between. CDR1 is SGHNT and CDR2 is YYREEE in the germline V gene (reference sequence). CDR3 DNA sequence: TGTGCCAGCAGCCCCGGGGGAACGAGCTCTGGAAACACCATATATTTT. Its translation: CASSPGGTSSGNTIYF.

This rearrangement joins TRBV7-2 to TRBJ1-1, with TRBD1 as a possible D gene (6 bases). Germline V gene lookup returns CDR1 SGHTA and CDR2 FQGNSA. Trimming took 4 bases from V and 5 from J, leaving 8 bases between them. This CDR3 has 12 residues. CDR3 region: CASSSQGTEAFF. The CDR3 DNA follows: TGTGCCAGCAGCTCCCAGGGGACTGAAGCTTTCTTT.